The 25 T cell receptor beta chains below come from one sample, sequenced in a study of cytomegalovirus exposure and HLA in healthy donors. 60 Vbeta and 13 Jbeta primers were used in PCR. Repertoires were generated with immunoSEQ multiplex PCR, while TCRdb's copy carries only in-frame clones and drops some. The repertoire holds fewer than 200,000 clones, 87% seen once, with roughly 0.23% in the top ten. Sequenced: PBMCs. The source of these receptors is a girl less than two years old in good health and CMV-seronegative.

The rearrangement joins TRBV7-8 to TRBJ2-3; 9 bases map to TRBD2. Germline V lookup: CDR1 SGHVS, CDR2 FQNEAQ. This CDR3 contains 15 residues. The V segment lost 5 bases and the J segment 1 base; nucleotides outside the gene matches: 4. In DNA, the CDR3 is TGTGCCAGCAGCGATAGCGGGGGACGCACAGATACGCAGTATTTT. It translates to CASSDSGGRTDTQYF. Together with reference TRBV7-8 and TRBJ2-3, the CDR3 gives the full variable domain: GAGVSQSPRYKVAKRGQDVALRCDPISGHVSLFWYQQALGQGPEFLTYFQNEAQLDKSGLPSDRFFAERPEGSVSTLKIQRTQQEDSAVYLCASSDSGGRTDTQYFGPGTRLTVL.

The V call is TRBV10-1, the J call TRBJ2-1, with 7 bases lining up with TRBD2. V lost 4 bases to trimming and J lost 4 bases; unmatched junction nucleotides: 7. Germline V gives CDR1 WNHNN, CDR2 SYGVQD (reference sequence). This CDR3 is built from 15 residues. The CDR3 here is CASSVTSAAYNEQFF. In DNA form, the CDR3 reads TGCGCCAGCAGTGTAACTAGCGCCGCTTACAATGAGCAGTTCTTC.

This clone appeared a few times. V is TRBV13 and J is TRBJ2-1, with TRBD2 identical over 7 bases. The J segment lost 9 bases and the V segment lost 3 bases, leaving 14 bases of the junction unmatched. The length of the CDR3 is 16 residues. Germline CDR1 and CDR2: PRHDT and FYEKMQ (reference sequence). The CDR3 region is CASSLPGLVVNIEQFF. DNA for the CDR3: TGTGCCAGCAGCTTGCCTGGACTAGTCGTCAACATTGAGCAGTTCTTC. The full variable domain, with the rest looked up from reference TRBV13 and TRBJ2-1, is AAGVIQSPRHLIKEKRETATLKCYPIPRHDTVYWYQQGPGQDPQFLISFYEKMQSDKGSIPDRFSAQQFSDYHSELNMSSLELGDSALYFCASSLPGLVVNIEQFFGPGTRLTVL.

The genes are TRBV30 and TRBJ1-1; no clear D gene. The CDR3 consists of 11 residues. Trimming stripped 5 bases from V and 1 base from J, with 5 bases between. CDR1 and CDR2 from the germline V gene are GTSNPN and SVGIG (reference sequence). Here the CDR3 DNA reads TGTGCCTGGGGAGCGAACACTGAAGCTTTCTTT. This translates into CAWGANTEAFF.

The chain links TRBV7-2 to TRBJ1-4; 7 positions match TRBD1. CDR1 and CDR2 from the germline V gene are SGHTA and FQGNSA. The CDR3 is made up of 13 amino acids. The V and J ends lost 2 bases and 8 bases, in that order; junction bases with no gene match: 2. CDR3 loop: CASSLRGPEKLFF. The CDR3 coding sequence is TGTGCCAGCAGCTTAAGGGGGCCCGAAAAACTGTTTTTT.

The genes are TRBV9 and TRBJ2-1; 10 nucleotides match TRBD2. V gave up 0 bases and J gave up 10 bases; unmatched junction bases: 1. CDR3 length: 13 residues. Per germline, CDR1 SGDLS and CDR2 YYNGEE. CDR3 coding DNA: TGTGCCAGCAGCGTAGAACTAGCGGGGGAGCAGTTCTTC. Residues: CASSVELAGEQFF. Filled out from reference TRBV9 and TRBJ2-1, the complete variable domain reads DSGVTQTPKHLITATGQRVTLRCSPRSGDLSVYWYQQSLDQGLQFLIQYYNGEERAKGNILERFSAQQFPDLHSELNLSSLELGDSALYFCASSVELAGEQFFGPGTRLTVL.

The J gene is TRBJ2-5, the V gene TRBV5-5; 12 nucleotides line up with TRBD2. The CDR3 sequence is 15 residues long. With 1 base clipped from V and 5 bases from J, the junction kept 3 bases outside the gene matches. Germline V gene data show CDR1 as SGHKS and CDR2 as YYEKEE (reference sequence). The CDR3 here is CASSLRTSGVETQYF. The CDR3, as DNA: TGTGCCAGCAGCTTGAGGACTAGCGGGGTTGAGACCCAGTACTTC.

V is TRBV4-2 and J is TRBJ2-1, with 7 bases matching TRBD2. Unmatched junction bases numbered 3, after V lost 4 bases and J lost 3 bases. CDR3 length: 14 residues. CDR1 LGHNA and CDR2 YNFKEQ come from the germline V gene. The CDR3 nucleotides read TGTGCCAGCAGCCCCGGGACTAACTACAATGAGCAGTTCTTC. It is translated as CASSPGTNYNEQFF.

V and J are TRBV6-6 and TRBJ1-1, with TRBD1 identical over 7 bases. Germline lookup yields CDR1 MNHNY and CDR2 SVGAGI (reference sequence). V lost 7 bases to trimming and J lost 2 bases; unmatched junction nucleotides: 13. This CDR3 comprises 16 residues. The chain's CDR3 is CASTKDRSPINTEAFF. CDR3 sequence (DNA): TGTGCCAGCACCAAGGACAGGTCGCCCATCAACACTGAAGCTTTCTTT.

J is TRBJ2-3 and V is TRBV7-2; D gene ambiguous. Looked up from germline, CDR1 is SGHTA and CDR2 is FQGNSA. Trimming removed 2 bases at V and 2 bases at J, with 11 bases between. The CDR3 spans 15 residues. In nucleotides, the CDR3 is TGTGCCAGCAGCTTATTCGACAACCCCACAGATACGCAGTATTTT. Its protein is CASSLFDNPTDTQYF.

The chain uses TRBV10-3 and TRBJ1-2; D not resolved. Germline V lookup: CDR1 ENHRY, CDR2 SYGVKD. V was pared by 6 bases and J by 7 bases, with 18 bases between. The CDR3 has 14 amino acids. The CDR3 region has the DNA TGTGCCATCAGAATCCAAGAGGGCCCCTCTGGCTACACCTTC. Translated, it gives CAIRIQEGPSGYTF.

This chain joins TRBV6-1 and TRBJ2-3; no definite D call. Germline V gene sequence: CDR1 MNHNS, CDR2 SASEGT. This CDR3 contains 16 residues. V lost 3 bases and J 5 bases, leaving 18 bases between the germline ends. The CDR3 sequence: CASSESPKHSGDTQYF. CDR3 bases: TGTGCCAGCAGTGAGTCACCGAAACACTCGGGAGATACGCAGTATTTT.

Concerning this clone itself: Other nucleotide sequences from this sample produce the same CDR3. The chain has TRBV7-3 and TRBJ1-2, with a tentative D call TRBD1 (6 bases). The CDR3 has 13 amino acids. Germline-derived CDR1 and CDR2 are SGHTA and FQGTGA. V lost 0 bases and J lost 4, with 6 bases in between. DNA for the CDR3: TGTGCCAGCAGCTTAACAGGGGGCTATGGCTACACCTTC. As protein: CASSLTGGYGYTF. The entire variable domain, with the rest obtained from reference TRBV7-3 and TRBJ1-2, is as follows: GAGVSQTPSNKVTEKGKYVELRCDPISGHTALYWYRQSLGQGPEFLIYFQGTGAADDSGLPNDRFFAVRPEGSVSTLKIQRTERGDSAVYLCASSLTGGYGYTFGSGTRLTVV.

The V and J genes are TRBV4-1 and TRBJ1-2, with D tentatively TRBD1 (5 bases). V lost 3 bases and J 4 bases, leaving 21 bases between the germline ends. This CDR3 spans 17 amino acids. Germline CDR1 MGHRA, CDR2 YSYEKL. This CDR3 reads CASSQNDFRGRVYGYTF. The CDR3, as DNA: TGCGCCAGCAGCCAGAATGACTTTAGGGGTCGGGTCTATGGCTACACCTTC.

This chain connects TRBV13 to TRBJ2-7; D is undetermined. This CDR3 comprises 11 residues. Trimming cost V 5 bases and J 3 bases, with 5 bases left between them. Germline CDR1 reads PRHDT; CDR2 reads FYEKMQ (reference sequence). The CDR3 bases are TGTGCCAGCAGCCCAGGCTACGAGCAGTACTTC. Its protein product is CASSPGYEQYF.

The genes are TRBV5-6 and TRBJ2-1, with 7 bases fitting TRBD1. This CDR3 has 13 amino acids. After removal of 3 bases from V and 8 bases from J, the junction contained 5 bases not matched to a gene. Germline assignment: CDR1 SGHDT and CDR2 YYEEEE. The CDR3 DNA follows: TGTGCCAGCAGCTACTACAGGGGAGATGAGCAGTTCTTC. It yields the protein CASSYYRGDEQFF.

This chain links TRBV18 with TRBJ2-3; TRBD1 aligns across 8 bases. Germline V gene data show CDR1 as KGHSH and CDR2 as LQKENI. The CDR3 totals 16 residues. With 4 bases clipped from V and 0 bases from J, the junction kept 6 bases outside the gene matches. DNA of the CDR3: TGTGCCAGCTCACGACTCGGGACAGGAAGCACAGATACGCAGTATTTT. As protein: CASSRLGTGSTDTQYF.

The J gene is TRBJ2-3, the V gene TRBV12-5, with a possible D match to TRBD2 (6 bases). The ends were cut back, 2 bases at V and 3 bases at J, with 12 bases in the middle. The CDR3 length is 15 residues. Germline values: CDR1 LGHNT, CDR2 FRNRAP. CDR3 protein: CASGLSWRGTDTQYF. The CDR3, as DNA: TGTGCTAGTGGTTTGTCCTGGCGGGGTACAGATACGCAGTATTTT.

This clone was recorded only once. CDR3 loop: CASSQDLLAEYTNTGELFF. The DNA for the CDR3 is TGTGCCAGCAGCCAAGATTTGCTAGCGGAATACACTAACACCGGGGAGCTGTTTTTT. The chain links TRBV4-2 to TRBJ2-2, with TRBD2 matching 7 bases. The J segment lost 2 bases and the V segment lost 0 bases, leaving 12 bases of the junction unmatched. The CDR3 is 19 residues long. Germline-derived CDR1 and CDR2 are LGHNA and YNFKEQ.

The chain carries TRBV30 and TRBJ1-1; a possible D gene is TRBD1 (5 bases). The CDR3 spans 12 residues. Trimming took off 7 bases at V and 4 bases at J, with 13 bases between the two ends. Germline loops: CDR1 GTSNPN, CDR2 SVGIG (reference sequence). CDR3: CASRGGSTEAFF. The CDR3 DNA is TGTGCCTCCCGCGGGGGGAGCACTGAAGCTTTCTTT. The full variable domain, in which reference TRBV30 and TRBJ1-1 provide the parts outside the CDR3, is SQTIHQWPATLVQPVGSPLSLECTVEGTSNPNLYWYRQAAGRGLQLLFYSVGIGQISSEVPQNLSASRPQDRQFILSSKKLLLSDSGFYLCASRGGSTEAFFGQGTRLTVV.

This clone occurred once. J is TRBJ1-1 and V is TRBV5-1, with 8 nucleotides matching TRBD1. The V gene end was trimmed by 5 bases and the J gene end by 3 bases; junction bases not matched to a gene: 6. This CDR3 contains 14 residues. Germline CDR1 is SGHRS and CDR2 is YFSETQ. CDR3 region: CASRLKTGDTEAFF. As DNA, the CDR3 is TGCGCCAGCAGACTTAAGACAGGGGACACTGAAGCTTTCTTT. Complete variable domain (other parts from reference TRBV5-1 and TRBJ1-1): KAGVTQTPRYLIKTRGQQVTLSCSPISGHRSVSWYQQTPGQGLQFLFEYFSETQRNKGNFPGRFSGRQFSNSRSEMNVSTLELGDSALYLCASRLKTGDTEAFFGQGTRLTVV.

The chain links TRBV4-2 to TRBJ2-7; 8 nucleotides agree with TRBD2. J lost 4 bases, V lost 4 bases, and 3 bases had no gene match. This CDR3 spans 13 amino acids. The germline V gene has CDR1 LGHNA and CDR2 YNFKEQ. The CDR3: CASSPRGDYEQYF. The DNA for the CDR3 is TGTGCCAGCAGCCCGCGGGGGGATTACGAGCAGTACTTC.

As for this clone: Other DNA variants within this sample encode the same CDR3. The chain combines TRBV30 with TRBJ2-3; the D is unclear. The CDR3 is 13 amino acids. V was cut by 0 bases and J by 4 bases, with 8 bases left in between. Germline CDR1 GTSNPN, CDR2 SVGIG (reference sequence). The CDR3 region is CAWSVFLADTQYF. In DNA, the CDR3 is TGTGCCTGGAGTGTTTTCCTAGCAGATACGCAGTATTTT.

This chain joins TRBV27 and TRBJ1-1; 9 bases are a match to TRBD1. Trimming cost V 5 bases and J 4 bases; bases outside gene matches: 5. Germline V lookup: CDR1 MNHEY, CDR2 SMNVEV (reference sequence). The CDR3 runs 14 residues. CDR3 in DNA: TGTGCCAGCAGTATTTTACAGGGGGCCACTGAAGCTTTCTTT. The encoded protein is CASSILQGATEAFF.

The CDR3 DNA reads TGCGCCAGCAGGGCCGGGACTAGCTTCTCCTACGAGCAGTACTTC. It translates to CASRAGTSFSYEQYF. The genes are TRBV5-1 and TRBJ2-7; 9 bases match TRBD2. Per germline, CDR1 SGHRS and CDR2 YFSETQ. The junction had 6 bases not matched to a gene; V was cut back by 5 bases and J by 0 bases. The CDR3 covers 15 residues.